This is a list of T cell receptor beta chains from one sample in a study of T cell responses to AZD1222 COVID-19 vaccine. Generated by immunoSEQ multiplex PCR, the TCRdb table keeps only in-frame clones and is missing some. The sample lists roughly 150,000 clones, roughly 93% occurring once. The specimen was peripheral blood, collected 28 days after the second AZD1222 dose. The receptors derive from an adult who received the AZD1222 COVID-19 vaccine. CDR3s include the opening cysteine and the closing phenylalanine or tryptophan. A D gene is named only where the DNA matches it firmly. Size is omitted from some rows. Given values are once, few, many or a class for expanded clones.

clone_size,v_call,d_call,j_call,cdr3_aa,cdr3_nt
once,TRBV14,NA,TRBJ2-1,CASSQRRRGSYNEQFF,TGTGCCAGCAGCCAACGGAGAAGGGGCTCCTACAATGAGCAGTTCTTC
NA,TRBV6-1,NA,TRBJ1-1,CASSEAVGGWDTEAFF,TGTGCCAGCAGTGAAGCGGTCGGGGGATGGGACACTGAAGCTTTCTTT
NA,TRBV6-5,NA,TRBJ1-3,CASRAGQTGNTIYF,TGTGCCAGCAGAGCAGGACAGACTGGAAACACCATATATTTT
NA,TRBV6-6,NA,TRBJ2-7,CASLGLPRYEQYF,TGTGCCAGCCTGGGGCTACCACGCTACGAGCAGTACTTC
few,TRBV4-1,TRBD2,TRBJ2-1,CASSDSGRGRYEQFF,TGCGCCAGCAGCGATAGCGGGAGAGGTCGGTATGAGCAGTTCTTC
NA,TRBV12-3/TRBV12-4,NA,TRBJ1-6,CASRGNSPLHF,TGTGCCAGCAGGGGGAATTCACCCCTCCACTTT
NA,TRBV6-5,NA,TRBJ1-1,CASSPAAGRIPEAFF,TGTGCCAGCAGCCCCGCGGCAGGGCGTATTCCTGAAGCTTTCTTT
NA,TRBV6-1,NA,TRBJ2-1,CASSESFEQFF,TGTGCCAGCAGTGAAAGTTTTGAGCAGTTCTTC
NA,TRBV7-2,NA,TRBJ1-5,CASSLPGQPQHF,TGTGCCAGCAGCTTACCGGGTCAGCCCCAGCATTTT
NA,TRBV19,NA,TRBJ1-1,CASRGWGQANTEAFF,TGTGCCAGTAGGGGTTGGGGGCAAGCGAACACTGAAGCTTTCTTT
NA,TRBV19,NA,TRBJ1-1,CASSIGGNTEAFF,TGTGCCAGTAGTATAGGCGGGAACACTGAAGCTTTCTTT
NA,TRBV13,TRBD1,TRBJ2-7,CASSLPGQDGYEQYF,TGTGCCAGCAGCCTGCCGGGACAGGATGGCTACGAGCAGTACTTC
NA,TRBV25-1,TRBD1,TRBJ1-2,CASCGQGWHGYTF,TGTGCCAGCTGCGGACAGGGTTGGCATGGCTACACCTTC
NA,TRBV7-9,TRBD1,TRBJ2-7,CASGTGLTYEQYF,TGTGCCAGCGGGACAGGGCTAACCTACGAGCAGTACTTC
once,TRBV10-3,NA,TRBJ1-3,CAISEWGVSGNTIYF,TGTGCCATCAGTGAGTGGGGAGTCTCTGGAAACACCATATATTTT
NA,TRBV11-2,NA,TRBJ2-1,CASSQGYNEQFF,TGTGCCAGCAGCCAAGGCTACAATGAGCAGTTCTTC
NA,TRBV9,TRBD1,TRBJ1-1,CASSPGTGIPLGAFF,TGTGCCAGCAGCCCTGGGACAGGTATCCCCCTGGGGGCTTTCTTT
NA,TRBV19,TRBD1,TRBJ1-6,CAGGLAGGNSPLHF,TGTGCCGGGGGATTAGCAGGGGGTAATTCACCCCTCCACTTT
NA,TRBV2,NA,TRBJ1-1,CASSLNGMNTEAFF,TGTGCCAGCAGTTTGAACGGGATGAACACTGAAGCTTTCTTT
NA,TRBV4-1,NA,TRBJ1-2,CASSSSPSNYGYTF,TGCGCCAGCAGCTCGTCTCCTTCTAACTATGGCTACACCTTC
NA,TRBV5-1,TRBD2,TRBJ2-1,CASNLASGYNEQFF,TGCGCCAGCAACCTGGCTAGCGGTTACAATGAGCAGTTCTTC
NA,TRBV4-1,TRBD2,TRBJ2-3,CASSQTPTSGGTDTQYF,TGCGCCAGCAGCCAAACACCGACTAGCGGGGGCACAGATACGCAGTATTTT
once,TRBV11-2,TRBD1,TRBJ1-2,CASSPQGQGAYGYTF,TGTGCCAGCAGCCCCCAAGGACAGGGTGCGTATGGCTACACCTTC
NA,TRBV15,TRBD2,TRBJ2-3,CATSRSKRDTDTQYF,TGTGCCACCAGCAGAAGTAAGCGGGACACAGATACGCAGTATTTT
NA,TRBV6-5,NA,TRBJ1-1,CASSYTQKIEAFF,TGTGCCAGCAGTTACACCCAGAAAATTGAAGCTTTCTTT
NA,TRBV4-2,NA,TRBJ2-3,CASSQGRGGTDTQYF,TGTGCCAGCAGCCAAGGGAGGGGAGGCACAGATACGCAGTATTTT
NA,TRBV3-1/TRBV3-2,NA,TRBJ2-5,CASSQDPRLGVQETQYF,TGTGCCAGCAGCCAAGATCCGAGACTAGGGGTCCAAGAGACCCAGTACTTC
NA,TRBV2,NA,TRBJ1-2,CASREQGLEGYTF,TGTGCCAGCAGAGAACAGGGCCTAGAGGGCTACACCTTC
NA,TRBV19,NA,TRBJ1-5,CASSMGPQPQHF,TGTGCCAGTAGTATGGGGCCTCAGCCCCAGCATTTT
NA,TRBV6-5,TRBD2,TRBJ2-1,CASSLADSSYNEQFF,TGTGCCAGCAGTCTAGCGGATAGCTCCTACAATGAGCAGTTCTTC
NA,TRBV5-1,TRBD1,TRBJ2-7,CASSPTGTVYEQYF,TGCGCCAGCAGCCCCACCGGGACAGTCTACGAGCAGTACTTC